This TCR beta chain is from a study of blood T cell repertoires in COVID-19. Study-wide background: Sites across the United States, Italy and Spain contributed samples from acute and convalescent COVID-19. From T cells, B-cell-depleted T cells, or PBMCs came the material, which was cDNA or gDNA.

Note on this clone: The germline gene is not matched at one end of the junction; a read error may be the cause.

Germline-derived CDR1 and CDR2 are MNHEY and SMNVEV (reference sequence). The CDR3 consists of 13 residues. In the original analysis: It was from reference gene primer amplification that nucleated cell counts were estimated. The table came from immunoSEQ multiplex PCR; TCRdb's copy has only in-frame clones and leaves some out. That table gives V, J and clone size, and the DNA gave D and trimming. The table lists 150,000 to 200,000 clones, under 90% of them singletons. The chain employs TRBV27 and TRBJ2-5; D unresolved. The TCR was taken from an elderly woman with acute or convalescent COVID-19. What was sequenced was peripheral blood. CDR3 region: CASTPSHQKTQYF. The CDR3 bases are TGTGCCAGCACCCCTAGTCACCAAAAGACCCAGTACTTC.